The source of this T cell receptor (beta chain) is a study of cytomegalovirus exposure and HLA in healthy donors. PCR primers comprised 60 Vbeta and 13 Jbeta primers. Method: immunoSEQ multiplex PCR; TCRdb's copy keeps in-frame clones and lacks some. The sample holds about 160,000 clones, roughly 83% seen once. The CDR3 loop spans 14 amino acids. The V end was cut by 7 bases, the J end by 4 bases, with 11 bases between. Germline-derived CDR1 and CDR2 are LNHDA and SQIVND (reference sequence). The TCR was taken from a man aged 25-45 years in good health and CMV-seronegative. The sequenced sample consisted of PBMCs. The chain has TRBV19 and TRBJ1-6; D gene ambiguous. CDR3 bases: TGTGCCAGTACCTTTGACGGGTATAATTCACCCCTCCACTTT. This sequence encodes CASTFDGYNSPLHF.